The count of the clone carrying this T cell receptor (beta chain) is one. What it binds is unknown. V was shortened by 4 bases and J by 9 bases, with 13 bases between the two germline ends. Germline V gives CDR1 WNHNN, CDR2 SYGVQD (reference sequence). This CDR3 contains 13 residues. The data were taken from a study of cytomegalovirus exposure and HLA in healthy donors. Study findings and constraints: A later analysis found most CMV-associated TCR beta chains apparently HLA-restricted. Highly shared sequence variants in one cluster were likely a sequencing artifact.

The PCR contained 60 Vbeta and 13 Jbeta primers. How the authors handled the data: Approximately 9.9 million shared chains were among the 80 million or so unique TCR beta chains that a later analysis counted. Measured with immunoSEQ multiplex PCR; TCRdb has only the in-frame clones, and not every one. That table is the source of V, J and clone size, and D and trimming were worked out from the DNA. The table lists about 120,000 clones, about 70% of them singletons. The study sampled nominally healthy donors, though unrecorded immune exposures were likely. J is TRBJ1-5 and V is TRBV10-1; maybe TRBD1 (5 bases). Source material: PBMCs. The TCR sequence derives from a human donor in good health. The CDR3 spells CASSVGGGGPQHF. CDR3 bases: TGCGCCAGCAGTGTTGGGGGAGGTGGGCCCCAGCATTTT.